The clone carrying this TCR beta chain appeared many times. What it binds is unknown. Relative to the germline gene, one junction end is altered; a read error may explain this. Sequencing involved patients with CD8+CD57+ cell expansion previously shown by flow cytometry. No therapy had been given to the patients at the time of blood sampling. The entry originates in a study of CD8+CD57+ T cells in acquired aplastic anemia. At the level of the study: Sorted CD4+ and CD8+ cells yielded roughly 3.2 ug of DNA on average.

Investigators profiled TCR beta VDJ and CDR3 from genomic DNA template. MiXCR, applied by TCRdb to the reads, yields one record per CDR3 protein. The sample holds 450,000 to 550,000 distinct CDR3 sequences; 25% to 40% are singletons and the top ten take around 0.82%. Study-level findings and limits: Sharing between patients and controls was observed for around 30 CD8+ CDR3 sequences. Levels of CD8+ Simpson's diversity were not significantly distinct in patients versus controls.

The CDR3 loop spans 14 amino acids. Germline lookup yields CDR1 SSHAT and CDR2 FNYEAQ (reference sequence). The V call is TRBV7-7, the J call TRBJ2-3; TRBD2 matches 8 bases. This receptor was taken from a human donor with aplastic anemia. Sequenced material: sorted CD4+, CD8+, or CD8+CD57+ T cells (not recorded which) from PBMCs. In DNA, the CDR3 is TGTGCTAGCAGCTCTAGCGGGAGCACAGATACGCAGTATTTT. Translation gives CASSSSGSTDTQYF. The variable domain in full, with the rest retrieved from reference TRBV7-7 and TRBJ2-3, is GAGVSQSPRYKVTKRGQDVTLRCDPISSHATLYWYQQALGQGPEFLTYFNYEAQPDKSGLPSDRFSAERPEGSISTLTIQRTEQRDSAMYRCASSSSGSTDTQYFGPGTRLTVL.